The text below deals with one T cell receptor beta chain. Its antigen is unknown. The sample originates from a study of T cell responses to AZD1222 COVID-19 vaccine. General observations from the study: Baseline serostatus was positive in only five to seven AZD1222 recipients. Without day 14 samples, only post-peak T cell repertoires were studied. Females made up more of the donors, who were largely white British, and clonal diversity may have come out too low.

The germline V gene has CDR1 SGHDN and CDR2 FVKESK. The CDR3 consists of 14 residues. Trimming took 0 bases from V and 5 from J, leaving 9 bases between them. Produced via immunoSEQ multiplex PCR; TCRdb's table is partial and in-frame only. The profile shows fewer than 200,000 clones, under 95% of them singletons. This specimen was peripheral blood, taken 28 days after the second AZD1222 dose. The chain combines TRBV14 with TRBJ2-3; D may be TRBD1 (6 bases). This sequence was found in an adult who received the AZD1222 COVID-19 vaccine. Here the CDR3 DNA reads TGTGCCAGCAGCCAAGACCAGGGGATAGATACGCAGTATTTT. This encodes CASSQDQGIDTQYF.